Below are 7 T cell receptor beta chains sequenced from a single sample in a study of T cell responses to AZD1222 COVID-19 vaccine. Here immunoSEQ multiplex PCR was the method, and the copy in TCRdb shows in-frame clones only, minus some. The sample lists more than 95,000 clones, roughly 92% occurring once. The sequenced sample was peripheral blood, obtained on day 0 of AZD1222 vaccination. The receptors were sampled from an adult in good health.

This chain joins TRBV5-1 and TRBJ2-7, with 11 bases identical to TRBD2. CDR3 length: 15 amino acids. J was trimmed by 2 bases and V by 2 bases; bases with no gene match: 3. In germline, CDR1 is SGHRS, CDR2 YFSETQ. The CDR3 bases are TGCGCCAGCAGCTTAATTAGCGGGAGGGCCTACGAGCAGTACTTC. Amino acids: CASSLISGRAYEQYF.

The chain uses TRBV11-2 and TRBJ2-5; 13 bases align to TRBD2. V was pared by 5 bases and J by 5 bases, with 8 bases of the junction left unmatched. CDR3 length: 16 residues. The germline V gene has CDR1 SGHAT and CDR2 FQNNGV. The CDR3 sequence: CASSPWTSGSGETQYF. CDR3 nucleotide sequence: TGTGCCAGCAGCCCATGGACTAGCGGGAGTGGGGAGACCCAGTACTTC.

The gene calls are TRBV19 and TRBJ1-1; D unresolved. CDR3 length: 12 amino acids. The germline gives CDR1 LNHDA, CDR2 SQIVND (reference sequence). The germline V and J ends were trimmed by 7 bases and 2 bases, with 8 bases remaining between them. The DNA for the CDR3 is TGTGCCAGTATTGTGGACAACACTGAAGCTTTCTTT. Its translation is CASIVDNTEAFF.

V is TRBV7-3 and J is TRBJ2-7; D not certain. Germline values: CDR1 SGHTA, CDR2 FQGTGA. This CDR3 is built from 13 residues. V lost 1 base to trimming and J lost 6 bases, with 10 bases between them. CDR3 sequence reads: CASSLSSGGEQYF. CDR3 sequence (DNA): TGTGCCAGCAGCTTAAGTTCGGGTGGCGAGCAGTACTTC.

The chain recombines TRBV30 with TRBJ1-4; D remains ambiguous. The CDR3 runs 14 residues. Germline values: CDR1 GTSNPN, CDR2 SVGIG (reference sequence). Trimming stripped 5 bases from V and 2 bases from J, with 12 bases between. CDR3 in DNA: TGTGCCTGGGGCTTGAACGCGACTAATGAAAAACTGTTTTTT. It yields the protein CAWGLNATNEKLFF.

V gene TRBV6-2 or TRBV6-3 combines with J gene TRBJ2-1; D may be TRBD2 (6 bases). The V gene's germline CDR1 is MNHEY and CDR2 SVGEGT. This CDR3 spans 14 amino acids. The V and J ends lost 6 bases and 6 bases respectively, with 15 bases between them. The CDR3 nucleotides read TGTGCCAGCAGCCAGTATACTAGCTCCAATGAGCAGTTCTTC. It specifies CASSQYTSSNEQFF.

J is TRBJ2-1 and V is TRBV7-2; D could derive from TRBD1 or TRBD2 (6 bases each). Germline loops: CDR1 SGHTA, CDR2 FQGNSA. CDR3 length: 16 residues. Trimming cost V 1 base and J 6 bases, with 16 bases left between them. CDR3 bases: TGTGCCAGCAGCTTAGGTCCGGGGGCGATCGGCAATGAGCAGTTCTTC. Encoded protein: CASSLGPGAIGNEQFF.